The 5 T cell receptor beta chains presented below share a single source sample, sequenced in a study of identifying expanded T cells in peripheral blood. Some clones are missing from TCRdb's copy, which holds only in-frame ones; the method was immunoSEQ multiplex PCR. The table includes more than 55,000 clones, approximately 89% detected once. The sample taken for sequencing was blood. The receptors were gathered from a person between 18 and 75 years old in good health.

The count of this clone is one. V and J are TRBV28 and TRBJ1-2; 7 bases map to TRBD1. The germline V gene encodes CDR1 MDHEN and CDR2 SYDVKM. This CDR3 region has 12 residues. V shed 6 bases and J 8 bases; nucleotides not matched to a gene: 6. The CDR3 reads CASSTRGHGYTF. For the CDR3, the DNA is TGTGCCAGCAGCACTAGGGGGCACGGCTACACCTTC.

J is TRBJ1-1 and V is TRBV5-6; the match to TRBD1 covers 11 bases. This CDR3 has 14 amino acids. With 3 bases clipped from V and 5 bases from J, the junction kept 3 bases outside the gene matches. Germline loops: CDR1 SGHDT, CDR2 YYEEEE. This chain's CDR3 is CASSWDRGSTEAFF. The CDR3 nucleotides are TGTGCCAGCAGCTGGGACAGGGGGAGTACTGAAGCTTTCTTT.

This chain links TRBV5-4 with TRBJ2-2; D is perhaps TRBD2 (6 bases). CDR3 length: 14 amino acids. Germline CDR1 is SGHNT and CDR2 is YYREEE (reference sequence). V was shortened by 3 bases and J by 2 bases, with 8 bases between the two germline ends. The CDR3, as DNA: TGTGCCAGCAGCTGGGGGGAAAACACCGGGGAGCTGTTTTTT. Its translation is CASSWGENTGELFF.

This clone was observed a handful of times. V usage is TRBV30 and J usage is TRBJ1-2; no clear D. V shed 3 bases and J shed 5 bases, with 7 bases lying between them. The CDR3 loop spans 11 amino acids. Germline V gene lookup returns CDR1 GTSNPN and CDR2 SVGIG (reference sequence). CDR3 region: CAWRYTYGYTF. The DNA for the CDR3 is TGTGCCTGGAGATATACGTATGGCTACACCTTC.

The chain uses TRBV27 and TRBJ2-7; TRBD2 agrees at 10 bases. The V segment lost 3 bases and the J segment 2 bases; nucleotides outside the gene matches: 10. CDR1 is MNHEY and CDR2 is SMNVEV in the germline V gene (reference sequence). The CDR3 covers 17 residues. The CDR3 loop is CASSFRGPSGGTYEQYF. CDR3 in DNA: TGTGCCAGCAGTTTTCGGGGGCCTAGCGGGGGAACCTACGAGCAGTACTTC.